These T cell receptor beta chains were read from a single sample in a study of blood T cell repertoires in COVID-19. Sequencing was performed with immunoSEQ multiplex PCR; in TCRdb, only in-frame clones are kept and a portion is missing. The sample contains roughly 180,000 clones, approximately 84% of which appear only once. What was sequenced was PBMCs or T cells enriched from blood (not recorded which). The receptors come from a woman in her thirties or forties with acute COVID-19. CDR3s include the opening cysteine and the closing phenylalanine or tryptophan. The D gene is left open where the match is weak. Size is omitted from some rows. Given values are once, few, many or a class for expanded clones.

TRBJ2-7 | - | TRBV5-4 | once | TGTGCCAGCAGCCCCTCGCTGGGGGGCTCCTACGAGCAGTACTTC | CASSPSLGGSYEQYF
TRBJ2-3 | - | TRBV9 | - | TGTGCCAGCAGCCCCAGACTAGCAGATACGCAGTATTTT | CASSPRLADTQYF
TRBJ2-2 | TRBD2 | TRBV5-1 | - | TGCGCCAGCAGCCCTGGCGGGACTAGCGTGAACACCGGGGAGCTGTTTTTT | CASSPGGTSVNTGELFF
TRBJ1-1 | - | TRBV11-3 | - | TGTGCCAGCAGTCCAGGGGCCCGGGGCACTGAAGCTTTCTTT | CASSPGARGTEAFF
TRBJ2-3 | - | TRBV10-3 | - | TGTGCCATCAGTGAAGGGGGAGGGTTGACAGATACGCAGTATTTT | CAISEGGGLTDTQYF
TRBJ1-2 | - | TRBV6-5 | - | TGTGCCAGCACCCCCAGTGGGGGGGGAAATGGCTACACCTTC | CASTPSGGGNGYTF
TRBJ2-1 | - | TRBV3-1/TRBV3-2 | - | TGTGCCAGCAGCCTTAGGACGACTAACTCCTACAATGAGCAGTTCTTC | CASSLRTTNSYNEQFF
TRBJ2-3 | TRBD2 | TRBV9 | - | TGTGCCAGCCAACGGACTAGCGAGAGCACAGATACGCAGTATTTT | CASQRTSESTDTQYF
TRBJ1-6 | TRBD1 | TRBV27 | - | TGTGCCAGCAGTGAGAGGGGGCAGGAGGGTAATTCACCCCTCCACTTT | CASSERGQEGNSPLHF
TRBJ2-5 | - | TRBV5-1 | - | TGCGCCAGCAGCTTGGCCCCCGTCGGGAGCGGGGAGACCCAGTACTTC | CASSLAPVGSGETQYF
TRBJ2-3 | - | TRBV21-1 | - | TGTGCCAGCAGCAAAGCGCGTTTCGAGGGCCTCTTGGATACGCAGTATTTT | CASSKARFEGLLDTQYF
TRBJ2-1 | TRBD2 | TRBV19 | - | TGTGCCAGTAGTTCCCGGACTAGCGGGAGGGCAGATACCTTGAGGGATGAGCAGTTCTTC | CASSSRTSGRADTLRDEQFF
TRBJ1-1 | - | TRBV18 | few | TGTGCCAGCTCACCAACTACGGCGGTTGGGACTGAAGCTTTCTTT | CASSPTTAVGTEAFF
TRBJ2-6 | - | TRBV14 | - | TGTGCCAGCAGCTATATCTCTGGGGCCAACGTCCTGACTTTC | CASSYISGANVLTF
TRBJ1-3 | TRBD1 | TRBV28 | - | TGTGCCAGCAGCATAAACCGGGACAGATATTTT | CASSINRDRYF
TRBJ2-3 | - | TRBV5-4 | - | TGTGCCAGCAGCTTGAAGTGGGGCACTTCCACAGATACGCAGTATTTT | CASSLKWGTSTDTQYF
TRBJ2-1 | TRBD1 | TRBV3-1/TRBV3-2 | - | TGTGCCAGCAGCCAAGGGCCGGGACAGCAATCCTACAATGAGCAGTTCTTC | CASSQGPGQQSYNEQFF
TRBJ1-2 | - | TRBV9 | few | TGTGCCAGCAGCCCGGGACCTTCAGCGGGAGGCTACACCTTC | CASSPGPSAGGYTF
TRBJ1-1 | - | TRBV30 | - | TGTGCCTGGCGGGGGGAAACTGAAGCTTTCTTT | CAWRGETEAFF
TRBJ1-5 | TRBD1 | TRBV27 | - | TGTGCCAGCACCTCAACAGGGGGCGTACAGCCCCAGCATTTT | CASTSTGGVQPQHF
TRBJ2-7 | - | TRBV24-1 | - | TGTGCCACTGTCCTCCGGTCCAAGCCAGAGAGGGAGCAGTACTTC | CATVLRSKPEREQYF
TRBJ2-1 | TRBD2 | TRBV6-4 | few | TGTGCCAGCAGTGTTGGTAGCGGGGAGTACAATGAGCAGTTCTTC | CASSVGSGEYNEQFF
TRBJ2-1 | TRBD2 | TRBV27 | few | TGTGCCAGCCGAGCGGGGGTTTACAATGAGCAGTTCTTC | CASRAGVYNEQFF
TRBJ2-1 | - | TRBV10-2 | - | TGCGCCAGCAGTGACGGGGAGCAGTTCTTC | CASSDGEQFF
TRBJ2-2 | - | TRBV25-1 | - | TGTGCCAGTAAAGGACAGACGGGAATGAACACCGGGGAGCTGTTTTTT | CASKGQTGMNTGELFF
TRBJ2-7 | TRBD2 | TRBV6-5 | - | TGTGCCAGCAGTTTTTCAGCGGGGCTAGGCTCCTACGAGCAGTACTTC | CASSFSAGLGSYEQYF
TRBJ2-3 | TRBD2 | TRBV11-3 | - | TGTGCCAGCAGCTTAGATGCGGGAGGGGATACGCAGTATTTT | CASSLDAGGDTQYF
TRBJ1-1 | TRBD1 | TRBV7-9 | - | TGTGCCAGCAGCTTCCCGGGACAGGGGACGCCTGAAGCTTTCTTT | CASSFPGQGTPEAFF
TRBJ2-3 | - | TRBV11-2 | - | TGTGCCAGCAGCTTACAGGGTAGGGGTACAGATACGCAGTATTTT | CASSLQGRGTDTQYF
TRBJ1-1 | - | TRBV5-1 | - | TGCGCCAGCAGCTTATTGGGGCGGACCACCGGAGCTGAAGCTTTCTTT | CASSLLGRTTGAEAFF
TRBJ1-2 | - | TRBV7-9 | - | TGTGCCAGCAGCTGGCGGGCCTATGGCTACACCTTC | CASSWRAYGYTF
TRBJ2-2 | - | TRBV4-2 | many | TGTGCCAGCAGCAAAGAGGTACAAACGAACACCGGGGAGCTGTTTTTT | CASSKEVQTNTGELFF
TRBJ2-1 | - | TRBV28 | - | TGTGCCAGCAGTTTGGACCTCACCGGGACACGCAATGAGCAGTTCTTC | CASSLDLTGTRNEQFF
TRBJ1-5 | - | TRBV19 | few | TGTGCCAGTAGTCCCCCCTTTAGCAATCAGCCCCAGCATTTT | CASSPPFSNQPQHF
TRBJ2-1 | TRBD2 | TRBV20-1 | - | TGCAGTGCTAGTGACGGGAGGGCCAGGAATGAGCAGTTCTTC | CSASDGRARNEQFF
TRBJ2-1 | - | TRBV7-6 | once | TGTGCCAGCAGCTTAGCGGAAGGAGCCAATGAGCAGTTCTTC | CASSLAEGANEQFF
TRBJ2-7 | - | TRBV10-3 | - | TGTGCCATCAGTGAAAATAGCGAGTACTACGAGCAGTACTTC | CAISENSEYYEQYF
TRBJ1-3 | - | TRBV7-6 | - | TGTGCCAGCAGCTTAGGACAGGTTGCGGGAAACACCATATATTTT | CASSLGQVAGNTIYF
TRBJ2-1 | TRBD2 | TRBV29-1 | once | TGCAGCGTTGTCGGACTAGCGGGAACTAACCAGTGGAATGAGCAGTTCTTC | CSVVGLAGTNQWNEQFF
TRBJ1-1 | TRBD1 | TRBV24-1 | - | TGTGCCACCACCGGGGGCAGGGGGATCACTGAAGCTTTCTTT | CATTGGRGITEAFF
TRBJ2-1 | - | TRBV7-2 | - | TGTGCCAGCAGCTCGACAGGAATTAATGAGCAGTTCTTC | CASSSTGINEQFF
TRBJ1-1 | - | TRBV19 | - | TGTGCCACCCGCAATAGGGGGGGGAACACTGAAGCTTTCTTT | CATRNRGGNTEAFF